This T cell receptor beta chain was found in a study of blood T cell repertoires in COVID-19. V was clipped by 5 bases and J by 4 bases; unmatched bases: 4. The CDR3 extends over 14 amino acids. In germline, CDR1 is MDHEN, CDR2 SYDVKM. Study processing details: Estimation of nucleated cell counts was performed using reference gene primer amplification. The protocol was immunoSEQ multiplex PCR, while the TCRdb copy is restricted to in-frame clones and leaves out a portion. The V and J calls and the clone size are those of that table, but D and trimming were determined from the DNA. The table has 140,000 or so clones, about four fifths seen once.

The origin of this receptor is a woman aged 50 to 60 with acute COVID-19. Sequenced material: PBMCs or T cells enriched from blood (not recorded which). The chain joins TRBV28 to TRBJ2-4, with 8 bases lining up with TRBD1. The chain's CDR3 is CASSEGQEKNIQYF. CDR3 bases: TGTGCCAGCAGTGAGGGACAGGAAAAAAACATTCAGTACTTC.